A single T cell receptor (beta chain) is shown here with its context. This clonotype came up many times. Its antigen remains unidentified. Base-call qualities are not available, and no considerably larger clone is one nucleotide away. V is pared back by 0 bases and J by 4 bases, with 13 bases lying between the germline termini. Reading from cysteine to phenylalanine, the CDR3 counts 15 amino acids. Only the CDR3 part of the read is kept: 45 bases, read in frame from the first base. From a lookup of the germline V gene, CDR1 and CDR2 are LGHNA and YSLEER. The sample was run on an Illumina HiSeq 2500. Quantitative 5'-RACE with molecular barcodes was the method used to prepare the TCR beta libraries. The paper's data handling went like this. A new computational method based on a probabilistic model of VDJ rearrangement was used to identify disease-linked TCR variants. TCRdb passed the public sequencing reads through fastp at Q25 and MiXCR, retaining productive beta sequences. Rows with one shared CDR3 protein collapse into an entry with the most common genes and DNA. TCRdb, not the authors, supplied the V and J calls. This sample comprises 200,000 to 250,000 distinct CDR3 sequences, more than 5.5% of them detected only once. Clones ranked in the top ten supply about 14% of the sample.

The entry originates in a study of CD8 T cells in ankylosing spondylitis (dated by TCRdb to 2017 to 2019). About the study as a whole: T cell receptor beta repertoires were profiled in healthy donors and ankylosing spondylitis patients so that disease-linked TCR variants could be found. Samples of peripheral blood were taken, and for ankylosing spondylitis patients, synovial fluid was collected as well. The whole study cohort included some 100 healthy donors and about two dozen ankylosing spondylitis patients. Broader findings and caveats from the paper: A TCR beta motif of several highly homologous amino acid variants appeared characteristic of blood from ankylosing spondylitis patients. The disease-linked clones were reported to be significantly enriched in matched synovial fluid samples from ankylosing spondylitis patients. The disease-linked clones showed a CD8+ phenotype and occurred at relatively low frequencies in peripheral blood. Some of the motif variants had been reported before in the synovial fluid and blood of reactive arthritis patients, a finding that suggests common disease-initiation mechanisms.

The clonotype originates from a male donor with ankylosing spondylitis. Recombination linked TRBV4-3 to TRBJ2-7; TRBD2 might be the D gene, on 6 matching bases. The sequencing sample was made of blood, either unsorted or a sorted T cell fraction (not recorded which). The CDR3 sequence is CASSQDGGAGYEQYF. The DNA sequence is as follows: TGCGCCAGCAGCCAAGATGGCGGGGCAGGATACGAGCAGTACTTC.